These T cell receptor beta chains were read from a single sample in a study of OX40 agonist ivuxolimab in advanced cancers. Assay: immunoSEQ multiplex PCR; the TCRdb copy retains only in-frame clones and omits some. The data contain some 66,000 clones, roughly 80% of them seen just once; the ten biggest clones take up roughly 1.5%. This specimen consisted of CD4+ or CD8+ T cells sorted from blood, obtained in a trial of the OX40 agonist ivuxolimab. These receptors originate from an adult with an advanced solid tumor such as melanoma, head and neck, liver or kidney cancer. The CDR3 runs from the conserved cysteine through the conserved F or W. Fields, in order: D gene, J gene, V gene, clone size, CDR3 DNA, CDR3 protein. D genes are given only for firm matches. Size values are once, few and many counts, or a class for expanded clones, and some rows have none.

>.|TRBJ1-2|TRBV27|.
TGTGCCAGCAGTTTATCGATGCGCTATGGCTACACCTTC
CASSLSMRYGYTF
>.|TRBJ1-5|TRBV19|.
TGTGCCAGCACTGGGGAGGGGGGTCAGCCCCAGCATTTT
CASTGEGGQPQHF
>TRBD1|TRBJ2-7|TRBV5-1|.
TGCGCCAGCAGCTTCCGGACAGGTTTAAACGAGCAGTACTTC
CASSFRTGLNEQYF
>.|TRBJ1-1|TRBV15|.
TGTGCCACCAGCAGGATCCCCGGGCGGGCTTTCTTT
CATSRIPGRAFF
>.|TRBJ1-6|TRBV11-2|few
TGTGCCAGCAGCTTAGGAGGGGCCAATTCACCCCTCCACTTT
CASSLGGANSPLHF
>.|TRBJ1-1|TRBV2|.
TGTGCCAGCAGGGGTCAGCCGAACACTGAAGCTTTCTTT
CASRGQPNTEAFF
>.|TRBJ2-2|TRBV5-8|.
TGTGCCAGCAGCTTGCTTCACGCGAACACCGGGGAGCTGTTTTTT
CASSLLHANTGELFF
>TRBD1|TRBJ2-1|TRBV10-3|.
TGTGCCATCAGTGAGGATAGACAGGGGATGCAGTTCTTC
CAISEDRQGMQFF
>TRBD2|TRBJ2-1|TRBV5-4|.
TGTGCCAGCAGCATAGGACTAGCGGAAATAAATGAGCAGTTCTTC
CASSIGLAEINEQFF
>TRBD2|TRBJ2-1|TRBV9|.
TGTGCCAGCAGCACTGACGGGGGGGCGGACTCCTACAATGAGCAGTTCTTC
CASSTDGGADSYNEQFF
>TRBD2|TRBJ2-1|TRBV2|once
TGTGCCAGCGTATTAGCAACGGGACTAGCGGGGGTATGGACTTTGAGCAATGAGCAGTTCTTC
CASVLATGLAGVWTLSNEQFF
>.|TRBJ2-5|TRBV13|.
TGTGCCAGCAGCTTAATCGGCGGGGGCGGGGAGACCCAGTACTTC
CASSLIGGGGETQYF
>.|TRBJ2-1|TRBV19|.
TGTGCCAGTAGTAATCAGGCGCGACCACGGAGTGAGCAGTTCTTC
CASSNQARPRSEQFF
>TRBD1|TRBJ1-2|TRBV30|few
TGTGCCTGGCGCCGCAGGGGGTACTATGGCTACACCTTC
CAWRRRGYYGYTF
>.|TRBJ2-3|TRBV5-4|few
TGTGCCAGCAGCTTGGCCGGCACAGATACGCAGTATTTT
CASSLAGTDTQYF
>TRBD1|TRBJ1-5|TRBV9|few
TGTGCCAGCAGCGTTGGGACAGGACAGCCCCAGCATTTT
CASSVGTGQPQHF
>.|TRBJ2-7|TRBV19|once
TGTGCCAGTAGTACCCCAGGGAGGGGGCGCGACGAGCAGTACTTC
CASSTPGRGRDEQYF
>TRBD2|TRBJ2-1|TRBV13|few
TGTGCCAGCAGCCGGGGACTAGCGTTTTCCTACAATGAGCAGTTCTTC
CASSRGLAFSYNEQFF